These 30 T cell receptor beta chains originate from one sample sequenced in a study of blood T cell repertoires in COVID-19. Using immunoSEQ multiplex PCR, the repertoire was profiled, and TCRdb retains in-frame clones only, with some absent. The sample lists 90,000 or so clones, around 87% occurring once. Sequenced sample: peripheral blood. Source of these receptors: a human donor in a cohort sampled during active COVID-19.

This chain connects TRBV28 to TRBJ1-5; 9 bases fit TRBD1. V shed 11 bases and J 3 bases; nucleotides not matched to a gene: 5. The germline CDR1 and CDR2 sequences are MDHEN and SYDVKM. The CDR3 loop spans 13 amino acids. CDR3 sequence reads: CAVTGGNNQPQHF. Written as DNA, the CDR3 is TGTGCCGTGACAGGGGGAAACAATCAGCCCCAGCATTTT.

In nucleotides, the CDR3 is TGTGCCAGCAGTGTACAGGGGAAAGGAAACACCATATATTTT. Translating it yields CASSVQGKGNTIYF. This sequence joins TRBV28 and TRBJ1-3; TRBD1 aligns across 7 bases. Trimming cost V 5 bases and J 4 bases; bases outside gene matches: 5. Germline CDR1 reads MDHEN; CDR2 reads SYDVKM. The CDR3 is made up of 14 amino acids. The entire variable domain, with the rest obtained from reference TRBV28 and TRBJ1-3, is as follows: DVKVTQSSRYLVKRTGEKVFLECVQDMDHENMFWYRQDPGLGLRLIYFSYDVKMKEKGDIPEGYSVSREKKERFSLILESASTNQTSMYLCASSVQGKGNTIYFGEGSWLTVV.

V and J are TRBV6-5 and TRBJ1-6, with D possibly being TRBD1 (6 bases). With 11 bases removed from V and 7 bases from J, the gap between germline ends came to 12 bases. From germline, CDR1 is MNHEY and CDR2 SVGAGI. The CDR3 has 12 amino acids. This chain's CDR3 is CASKDRNSPLHF. The CDR3 DNA reads as TGTGCCTCGAAGGACAGAAATTCACCCCTCCACTTT.

The chain carries TRBV3-1 (or the pseudogene TRBV3-2) and TRBJ1-6, with D tentatively TRBD1 (5 bases). Between the trimmed V and J ends, which lost 1 base and 10 bases, there was a span of 14 bases. The germline gives CDR1 LGHDT, CDR2 YNNKEL (reference sequence). This CDR3 is 15 amino acids long. The CDR3 DNA follows: TGTGCCAGCAGCCAAGTGAAGGGGCCAAAATCACCCCTCCACTTT. Its translation is CASSQVKGPKSPLHF.

The V gene is TRBV27, the J gene TRBJ2-7; possibly TRBD1 for D (6 bases). In germline, CDR1 is MNHEY, CDR2 SMNVEV (reference sequence). The CDR3 runs 15 residues. V dropped 6 bases and J dropped 0 bases, with 15 bases sitting between them. DNA of the CDR3: TGTGCCAGCAGCTACCGACCGGGACACTCCTACGAGCAGTACTTC. It is translated as CASSYRPGHSYEQYF.

V gene TRBV5-1 combines with J gene TRBJ1-6; possibly TRBD1 for D (5 bases). Germline V gene data show CDR1 as SGHRS and CDR2 as YFSETQ. Trimming pared 2 bases from V and 5 bases from J, leaving 20 bases between. The CDR3 has 18 residues. CDR3 in amino acids: CASSFSPGGVVNNSPLHF. For the CDR3, the DNA is TGCGCCAGCAGCTTTTCCCCCGGGGGAGTTGTGAATAATTCACCCCTCCACTTT.

This clone was counted once. The rearrangement uses TRBV7-2 and TRBJ2-7, with D possibly TRBD2 on 5 matching bases. In germline, CDR1 is SGHTA, CDR2 FQGNSA. There are 14 residues in the CDR3. Deletions cut 0 bases from V and 3 bases from J, with 9 bases between. The CDR3 spells CASSLAGANYEQYF. DNA for the CDR3: TGTGCCAGCAGCTTAGCGGGAGCGAACTACGAGCAGTACTTC.

The gene calls are TRBV19 and TRBJ1-1; D unresolved. The germline gives CDR1 LNHDA, CDR2 SQIVND (reference sequence). The CDR3 consists of 13 residues. The V end lost 6 bases, the J end lost 1 base, and 9 bases lay between the germline ends. In DNA form, the CDR3 reads TGTGCCAGTAGGAGGGCTACGAACACTGAAGCTTTCTTT. Protein: CASRRATNTEAFF.

V gene TRBV4-1 combines with J gene TRBJ1-1, with D uncertain. V was trimmed by 4 bases and J by 0 bases, leaving 9 bases between them. CDR1 is MGHRA, CDR2 YSYEKL, per germline. The CDR3 has 14 amino acids. CDR3 coding DNA: TGCGCCAGCAGCCCACGCAACATGAACACTGAAGCTTTCTTT. This encodes CASSPRNMNTEAFF.

The gene calls are TRBV11-2 and TRBJ2-7; D gene unclear. CDR1 is SGHAT, CDR2 FQNNGV, per germline. The V end was cut by 8 bases, the J end by 0 bases, with 8 bases between. The CDR3 spans 12 residues. The CDR3 DNA reads TGTGCCAGCGCACAGAGCTCCTACGAGCAGTACTTC. Translated, it gives CASAQSSYEQYF.

This sequence joins TRBV7-2 and TRBJ1-2; D uncertain. In germline, CDR1 is SGHTA, CDR2 FQGNSA. Trimming stripped 5 bases from V and 2 bases from J, with 12 bases between. The CDR3 is made up of 14 amino acids. CDR3 coding DNA: TGTGCCAGCAGCCCCGGCGGCAGCAACTATGGCTACACCTTC. Its protein product is CASSPGGSNYGYTF.

V gene TRBV5-1 combines with J gene TRBJ1-1; D might be TRBD1 (5 bases). The length of the CDR3 is 14 residues. Deletions cut 4 bases from V and 6 bases from J, with 16 bases between. Germline V gene data show CDR1 as SGHRS and CDR2 as YFSETQ. The CDR3 DNA is TGCGCCAGCAGCCCCGGAGGGGTGGTCGCTGAAGCTTTCTTT. Residues: CASSPGGVVAEAFF.

The chain carries TRBV15 and TRBJ1-3, with no clear D. The CDR3 is 16 amino acids. Germline values: CDR1 LNHNV, CDR2 YYDKDF (reference sequence). Trimming stripped 1 base from V and 0 bases from J, with 10 bases between. CDR3: CATSRVGSYSGNTIYF. CDR3 coding DNA: TGTGCCACCAGCAGAGTGGGCAGTTACTCTGGAAACACCATATATTTT.

The chain couples TRBV5-1 to TRBJ1-1; a possible D gene is TRBD1 (6 bases). This CDR3 comprises 15 residues. V shed 0 bases and J shed 4 bases, with 13 bases lying between them. The germline CDR1 and CDR2 sequences are SGHRS and YFSETQ. The CDR3 loop reads CASSLDAGVATEAFF. The CDR3 DNA sequence: TGCGCCAGCAGCTTGGACGCAGGGGTGGCCACTGAAGCTTTCTTT.

The rearrangement joins TRBV30 to TRBJ2-7, with 7 bases matching TRBD1. Looked up from germline, CDR1 is GTSNPN and CDR2 is SVGIG (reference sequence). CDR3 length equals 14 residues. The V gene end was trimmed by 5 bases and the J gene end by 2 bases; junction bases not matched to a gene: 9. This CDR3 is CAWSTGTAPYEQYF. The CDR3 DNA reads TGTGCCTGGTCGACCGGGACAGCACCCTACGAGCAGTACTTC.

The J gene is TRBJ2-7, the V gene TRBV5-1; weak D call: TRBD1 (5 bases). CDR1 and CDR2 (germline): SGHRS, YFSETQ. V was clipped by 5 bases and J by 0 bases, with 12 bases between them. CDR3 length equals 14 residues. Written as DNA, the CDR3 is TGCGCCAGCAGTTTTGACAGTACCTCCTACGAGCAGTACTTC. Its translation is CASSFDSTSYEQYF.

The chain has TRBV19 and TRBJ2-2; 9 bases match TRBD2. The V and J ends lost 11 bases and 7 bases, in that order; junction bases with no gene match: 20. CDR1 is LNHDA, CDR2 SQIVND, per germline (reference sequence). The CDR3 is made up of 17 amino acids. The CDR3 loop reads CARPPSRGGAWGGELFF. CDR3 nucleotide sequence: TGTGCCCGTCCCCCGTCTCGCGGGGGGGCCTGGGGCGGGGAGCTGTTTTTT.

In this sample, this clone turned up a few times. This chain links TRBV25-1 with TRBJ1-6, with 8 bases matching TRBD1. CDR1 is MGHDK, CDR2 SYGVNS, per germline. The CDR3 is made up of 13 amino acids. J gave up 11 bases and V 6 bases, and 6 bases lay outside the gene matches. CDR3 coding DNA: TGTGCCAGCAGGGGGACAGGTTTTCCACCCCTCCACTTT. Its protein is CASRGTGFPPLHF.

This clone was counted a single time. This chain connects TRBV29-1 to TRBJ1-6, with TRBD1 identical over 10 bases. Germline V gene lookup returns CDR1 SQVTM and CDR2 ANQGSEA. Trimming removed 6 bases from V and 10 bases from J; junction bases left unmatched: 6. The CDR3 consists of 13 residues. The CDR3 coding sequence is TGCAGCGTCGGGGACAGGGGCGAATCACCCCTCCACTTT. Its protein product is CSVGDRGESPLHF.

J is TRBJ1-6 and V is TRBV30; 9 positions agree with TRBD1. Germline V gene data show CDR1 as GTSNPN and CDR2 as SVGIG (reference sequence). This CDR3 spans 15 amino acids. V lost 0 bases to trimming and J lost 4 bases; unmatched junction nucleotides: 1. The CDR3, as DNA: TGTGCCTGGAGTGTAGGGACAGGGTATAATTCACCCCTCCACTTT. Its translation: CAWSVGTGYNSPLHF.

The V call is TRBV28, the J call TRBJ1-5; D is ambiguous. Looked up from germline, CDR1 is MDHEN and CDR2 is SYDVKM. V was pared by 2 bases and J by 6 bases, with 5 bases between. The CDR3 contains 12 residues. The CDR3 coding sequence is TGTGCCAGCAGTTTAATGCGTCAGCCCCAGCATTTT. It yields the protein CASSLMRQPQHF.

V usage is TRBV28 and J usage is TRBJ2-5; TRBD1 is a possible D gene (5 bases). CDR3 length: 15 amino acids. V gave up 6 bases and J gave up 1 base, with 15 bases separating them. Germline values: CDR1 MDHEN, CDR2 SYDVKM. For the CDR3, the DNA is TGTGCCAGCAGGCGACAGCGCCCGATCCAAGAGACCCAGTACTTC. Protein sequence: CASRRQRPIQETQYF.

This clone was seen a few times. The chain carries TRBV2 and TRBJ2-1; possibly TRBD1 for D (7 bases). This CDR3 is 14 amino acids long. Trimming removed 3 bases from V and 4 bases from J, with 10 bases in between. CDR1 and CDR2 from the germline V gene are SNHLY and FYNNEI. The CDR3 sequence: CASSETGRYNEQFF. CDR3 bases: TGTGCCAGCAGTGAGACAGGGAGGTACAATGAGCAGTTCTTC.

This clone was detected a few times. This sequence joins TRBV11-3 and TRBJ2-1; 10 nucleotides line up with TRBD2. V dropped 5 bases and J dropped 5; count of bases not matched to a gene: 3. The CDR3 has 14 amino acids. The germline CDR1 and CDR2 sequences are SGHNT and YENEEA. The CDR3 here is CASSPSGGHNEQFF. The CDR3 DNA reads as TGTGCCAGCAGCCCTAGCGGGGGACACAATGAGCAGTTCTTC.

J is TRBJ1-5 and V is TRBV5-1; TRBD1 matches at 7 bases. V dropped 4 bases and J dropped 2; count of bases not matched to a gene: 6. The length of the CDR3 is 15 residues. Per germline, CDR1 SGHRS and CDR2 YFSETQ. Written as DNA, the CDR3 is TGCGCCAGCAGCCTTACAGGGGAGGGCAATCAGCCCCAGCATTTT. Translating gives CASSLTGEGNQPQHF.

This chain links TRBV10-3 with TRBJ2-7; D is unclear. With 8 bases removed from V and 1 base from J, the gap between germline ends came to 9 bases. From germline, CDR1 is ENHRY and CDR2 SYGVKD. The CDR3 totals 12 residues. This CDR3 is CAIGGISYEQYF. CDR3 coding DNA: TGTGCCATCGGCGGAATATCCTACGAGCAGTACTTC.

This sequence joins TRBV7-3 and TRBJ2-3; 8 positions match TRBD2. Germline assignment: CDR1 SGHTA and CDR2 FQGTGA. The junction had 5 bases not matched to a gene; V was cut back by 2 bases and J by 1 base. CDR3 length equals 16 residues. This chain's CDR3 is CASSLWDSGGTDTQYF. The CDR3, as DNA: TGTGCCAGCAGCTTATGGGATAGCGGGGGCACAGATACGCAGTATTTT.

V is TRBV3-1 (or the pseudogene TRBV3-2) and J is TRBJ1-2; 9 bases align to TRBD1. Trimming took 4 bases from V and 7 from J; bases not matched to a gene: 13. CDR1 and CDR2 (germline): LGHDT, YNNKEL (reference sequence). There are 16 residues in the CDR3. The CDR3 spells CASSRRLATGGFGYTF. The CDR3, as DNA: TGTGCCAGCAGCCGAAGACTGGCTACAGGGGGCTTTGGCTACACCTTC.

This chain links TRBV21-1 with TRBJ1-2; the table's TRBD1 call for D was not verified on the DNA. TRBV21-1 is a pseudogene segment. The length of the CDR3 is 15 residues. CDR3 nucleotide sequence: TGTGCCAGCAGCCTTGACAAAAGGATGAACTATGGCTACACCTTC. Its translation is CASSLDKRMNYGYTF.

Remarks on this clone: Other DNA sequences from this sample encode an identical CDR3 as well. The chain links TRBV28 to TRBJ2-4; D possibly corresponds to TRBD2 (7 bases). Germline V gene sequence: CDR1 MDHEN, CDR2 SYDVKM. The CDR3 loop spans 16 amino acids. V was trimmed by 4 bases and J by 0 bases, leaving 13 bases between them. The CDR3 coding sequence is TGTGCCAGCAGTTCGGGGGGCCCGGGAGCCAAAAACATTCAGTACTTC. Its translation is CASSSGGPGAKNIQYF. Full variable domain (outside the CDR3, taken from reference TRBV28 and TRBJ2-4): DVKVTQSSRYLVKRTGEKVFLECVQDMDHENMFWYRQDPGLGLRLIYFSYDVKMKEKGDIPEGYSVSREKKERFSLILESASTNQTSMYLCASSSGGPGAKNIQYFGAGTRLSVL.